The rows below give T cell receptor beta chains drawn from one sample of a study of cytomegalovirus exposure and HLA in healthy donors. Only in-frame clones appear in the TCRdb table, and some are missing; sequencing was by immunoSEQ multiplex PCR. Of 180,000 or so clones listed, less than 80% were seen once; the top ten hold over 2.5%. The specimen sequenced was PBMCs. The receptors stem from a man in his forties in good health and CMV-seronegative. Each CDR3 is given with its conserved first and last residue. D genes are given only for firm matches. For some rows the clone size is stated as once, few or many, or as a class when expanded; others skip it.

V gene: TRBV7-9; clone size: -; J gene: TRBJ1-2; D gene: -; CDR3 protein: CASSLGAGEYGYTF; CDR3 DNA: TGTGCCAGCAGCTTAGGGGCAGGGGAGTATGGCTACACCTTC
V gene: TRBV2; clone size: -; J gene: TRBJ1-1; D gene: -; CDR3 protein: CASQNLQDTEAFF; CDR3 DNA: TGTGCCAGCCAGAATCTACAGGACACTGAAGCTTTCTTT
V gene: TRBV19; clone size: -; J gene: TRBJ2-2; D gene: -; CDR3 protein: CASSVGQLNTGELFF; CDR3 DNA: TGTGCCAGTAGTGTGGGACAACTGAACACCGGGGAGCTGTTTTTT
V gene: TRBV10-3; clone size: few; J gene: TRBJ2-7; D gene: TRBD2; CDR3 protein: CAISDKSGGSSYEQYF; CDR3 DNA: TGTGCTATCAGTGATAAGAGTGGCGGGAGTTCCTACGAGCAGTACTTC
V gene: TRBV5-1; clone size: -; J gene: TRBJ2-5; D gene: TRBD2; CDR3 protein: CASSLGSRGGETQYF; CDR3 DNA: TGCGCCAGCAGCTTGGGTAGCCGGGGGGGAGAGACCCAGTACTTC
V gene: TRBV10-3; clone size: few; J gene: TRBJ2-5; D gene: -; CDR3 protein: CAISDSRAGLKETQYF; CDR3 DNA: TGTGCCATCAGTGATTCCAGGGCCGGCCTTAAAGAGACCCAGTACTTC
V gene: TRBV7-3; clone size: few; J gene: TRBJ2-3; D gene: TRBD2; CDR3 protein: CASSLGLAGGLADTQYF; CDR3 DNA: TGTGCCAGCAGCTTAGGGCTAGCGGGAGGGTTAGCAGATACGCAGTATTTT
V gene: TRBV13; clone size: -; J gene: TRBJ1-6; D gene: -; CDR3 protein: CASSRIGEAHNSPLHF; CDR3 DNA: TGTGCCAGCAGCCGGATCGGGGAGGCCCATAATTCACCCCTCCACTTT
V gene: TRBV11-2; clone size: -; J gene: TRBJ2-5; D gene: -; CDR3 protein: CASSPSAGQETQYF; CDR3 DNA: TGTGCCAGCAGTCCCTCGGCAGGTCAAGAGACCCAGTACTTC
V gene: TRBV10-2; clone size: -; J gene: TRBJ2-3; D gene: TRBD1; CDR3 protein: CASGTGQGADTQYF; CDR3 DNA: TGCGCCAGCGGAACGGGACAGGGCGCAGATACGCAGTATTTT
V gene: TRBV7-9; clone size: few; J gene: TRBJ2-1; D gene: -; CDR3 protein: CASSLAAGFQFDEQFF; CDR3 DNA: TGTGCCAGCAGCTTAGCGGCAGGGTTTCAGTTCGATGAGCAGTTCTTC
V gene: TRBV7-2; clone size: -; J gene: TRBJ2-3; D gene: -; CDR3 protein: CASSFASPGNTQYF; CDR3 DNA: TGTGCCAGCAGCTTTGCGAGTCCGGGGAATACGCAGTATTTT
V gene: TRBV27; clone size: -; J gene: TRBJ1-1; D gene: TRBD1; CDR3 protein: CASSDPGGAAFF; CDR3 DNA: TGTGCCAGCAGCGACCCAGGGGGCGCAGCTTTCTTT
V gene: TRBV30; clone size: -; J gene: TRBJ2-1; D gene: TRBD2; CDR3 protein: CAQLAGSSYNEQFF; CDR3 DNA: TGTGCCCAATTAGCGGGGAGCTCCTACAATGAGCAGTTCTTC
V gene: TRBV10-3; clone size: -; J gene: TRBJ2-1; D gene: TRBD2; CDR3 protein: CATQLAGDNEQFF; CDR3 DNA: TGTGCCACCCAACTAGCGGGAGACAATGAGCAGTTCTTC
V gene: TRBV11-3; clone size: -; J gene: TRBJ2-1; D gene: TRBD2; CDR3 protein: CASSPHGGGLNEQFF; CDR3 DNA: TGTGCCAGCAGCCCGCACGGCGGGGGACTCAATGAGCAGTTCTTC
V gene: TRBV2; clone size: few; J gene: TRBJ1-5; D gene: -; CDR3 protein: CASSAGQGAGQPQHF; CDR3 DNA: TGTGCCAGCAGTGCCGGCCAGGGTGCTGGTCAGCCCCAGCATTTT
V gene: TRBV5-1; clone size: -; J gene: TRBJ2-5; D gene: -; CDR3 protein: CASSFGPSAGETQYF; CDR3 DNA: TGCGCCAGCAGCTTTGGTCCTAGCGCTGGAGAGACCCAGTACTTC
V gene: TRBV5-1; clone size: -; J gene: TRBJ2-1; D gene: TRBD2; CDR3 protein: CASSLRLAGDNEQFF; CDR3 DNA: TGCGCCAGCAGCTTGCGGCTAGCGGGGGACAATGAGCAGTTCTTC
V gene: TRBV7-2; clone size: -; J gene: TRBJ2-1; D gene: -; CDR3 protein: CASRKLSGTVGGDEQFF; CDR3 DNA: TGTGCCAGCAGAAAACTTTCCGGGACAGTCGGAGGGGATGAGCAGTTCTTC
V gene: TRBV7-9; clone size: -; J gene: TRBJ2-3; D gene: -; CDR3 protein: CSSSPVGLITDTQYF; CDR3 DNA: TGTTCCAGCAGCCCCGTGGGGCTGATCACAGATACGCAGTATTTT
V gene: TRBV29-1; clone size: once; J gene: TRBJ1-3; D gene: -; CDR3 protein: CSVRGADGNTIYF; CDR3 DNA: TGCAGCGTGCGCGGGGCAGACGGAAACACCATATATTTT
V gene: TRBV7-2; clone size: -; J gene: TRBJ2-7; D gene: TRBD2; CDR3 protein: CASSPEGTSGLSIYEQYF; CDR3 DNA: TGTGCCAGCAGCCCCGAGGGGACTAGCGGCCTTAGTATCTACGAGCAGTACTTC
V gene: TRBV4-1; clone size: many; J gene: TRBJ2-7; D gene: TRBD2; CDR3 protein: CASSLPDSGRAKRGQYF; CDR3 DNA: TGCGCCAGCAGCCTACCGGATAGCGGGAGGGCGAAACGGGGGCAGTACTTC
V gene: TRBV5-4; clone size: few; J gene: TRBJ1-1; D gene: -; CDR3 protein: CASSLGLRNTEAFF; CDR3 DNA: TGTGCCAGCAGCTTGGGGCTTCGGAACACTGAAGCTTTCTTT
V gene: TRBV6-1; clone size: few; J gene: TRBJ1-1; D gene: -; CDR3 protein: CASSEAAGVKTEAFF; CDR3 DNA: TGTGCCAGCAGTGAAGCTGCGGGGGTCAAAACTGAAGCTTTCTTT
V gene: TRBV14; clone size: -; J gene: TRBJ1-2; D gene: TRBD1; CDR3 protein: CASSQVRQGGGYTF; CDR3 DNA: TGTGCCAGCAGCCAAGTTCGACAGGGTGGTGGCTACACCTTC
V gene: TRBV19; clone size: -; J gene: TRBJ1-1; D gene: -; CDR3 protein: CASSIERRTEAFF; CDR3 DNA: TGTGCCAGTAGTATAGAACGGAGGACTGAAGCTTTCTTT
V gene: TRBV7-2; clone size: -; J gene: TRBJ1-6; D gene: -; CDR3 protein: CASSRAFNTPLHF; CDR3 DNA: TGTGCCAGCAGCCGCGCTTTTAATACACCCCTCCACTTT
V gene: TRBV7-9; clone size: -; J gene: TRBJ2-7; D gene: -; CDR3 protein: CAWEEGKYF; CDR3 DNA: TGTGCCTGGGAGGAGGGGAAATACTTC
V gene: TRBV5-8; clone size: -; J gene: TRBJ2-3; D gene: TRBD1; CDR3 protein: CASSRYGTGTDTQYF; CDR3 DNA: TGTGCCAGCAGCCGATACGGGACAGGCACAGATACGCAGTATTTT
V gene: TRBV7-7; clone size: -; J gene: TRBJ1-4; D gene: -; CDR3 protein: CASPSGSTTNEKLFF; CDR3 DNA: TGTGCCAGCCCCTCAGGCTCCACAACTAATGAAAAACTGTTTTTT
V gene: TRBV19; clone size: -; J gene: TRBJ1-6; D gene: TRBD1; CDR3 protein: CASRLQGTYNSPLHF; CDR3 DNA: TGTGCCAGTAGATTACAGGGGACCTATAATTCACCCCTCCACTTT
V gene: TRBV27; clone size: -; J gene: TRBJ2-5; D gene: TRBD1; CDR3 protein: CASRSLDRAPRGTQYF; CDR3 DNA: TGTGCCAGCAGAAGTTTGGACAGGGCCCCAAGGGGGACCCAGTACTTC
V gene: TRBV19; clone size: once; J gene: TRBJ1-5; D gene: -; CDR3 protein: CATSYGAASNQPQHF; CDR3 DNA: TGTGCCACCTCCTATGGGGCAGCCAGCAATCAGCCCCAGCATTTT
V gene: TRBV4-2; clone size: -; J gene: TRBJ1-2; D gene: TRBD1; CDR3 protein: CASSPNSGQGYGYTF; CDR3 DNA: TGTGCCAGCAGCCCTAATAGCGGACAGGGGTATGGCTACACCTTC
V gene: TRBV7-2; clone size: -; J gene: TRBJ2-3; D gene: -; CDR3 protein: CASRRTDTQYF; CDR3 DNA: TGTGCCAGCAGGCGGACAGATACGCAGTATTTT
V gene: TRBV30; clone size: few; J gene: TRBJ2-3; D gene: TRBD2; CDR3 protein: CAWSVASGGAIDTQYF; CDR3 DNA: TGTGCCTGGAGTGTGGCTAGCGGGGGGGCAATAGATACGCAGTATTTT
V gene: TRBV7-9; clone size: -; J gene: TRBJ1-6; D gene: -; CDR3 protein: CASSLDGAQNSPLHF; CDR3 DNA: TGTGCCAGCAGCTTAGATGGGGCGCAGAATTCACCCCTCCACTTT
V gene: TRBV2; clone size: -; J gene: TRBJ2-1; D gene: -; CDR3 protein: CASKEVVSSYNEQFF; CDR3 DNA: TGTGCCAGCAAGGAGGTGGTAAGCTCCTACAATGAGCAGTTCTTC
V gene: TRBV7-3; clone size: -; J gene: TRBJ2-5; D gene: TRBD2; CDR3 protein: CASSGGAGGETQYF; CDR3 DNA: TGTGCCAGCAGCGGTGGAGCGGGAGGAGAGACCCAGTACTTC
V gene: TRBV11-3; clone size: -; J gene: TRBJ2-1; D gene: -; CDR3 protein: CASSSEEWYNEQFF; CDR3 DNA: TGTGCCAGCAGCTCTGAGGAGTGGTACAATGAGCAGTTCTTC
V gene: TRBV5-5; clone size: -; J gene: TRBJ2-7; D gene: -; CDR3 protein: CASSPGTYEQYF; CDR3 DNA: TGTGCCAGCAGCCCAGGGACCTACGAGCAGTACTTC
V gene: TRBV27; clone size: -; J gene: TRBJ2-7; D gene: -; CDR3 protein: CATSSGTESYEQYF; CDR3 DNA: TGTGCCACTTCGTCCGGGACTGAGTCCTACGAGCAGTACTTC
V gene: TRBV7-8; clone size: -; J gene: TRBJ1-2; D gene: -; CDR3 protein: CASSLERGGYGYTF; CDR3 DNA: TGTGCCAGCAGCTTAGAACGGGGGGGCTATGGCTACACCTTC
V gene: TRBV7-9; clone size: -; J gene: TRBJ2-1; D gene: TRBD1; CDR3 protein: CASSHRDRTYNEQFF; CDR3 DNA: TGTGCCAGCAGCCACCGGGACAGGACTTACAATGAGCAGTTCTTC
V gene: TRBV30; clone size: -; J gene: TRBJ2-1; D gene: TRBD2; CDR3 protein: CAWQAGSSYNEQFF; CDR3 DNA: TGTGCCTGGCAAGCGGGGAGCTCCTACAATGAGCAGTTCTTC
V gene: TRBV29-1; clone size: -; J gene: TRBJ1-1; D gene: TRBD1; CDR3 protein: CSVDMTGPEAFF; CDR3 DNA: TGCAGCGTTGATATGACAGGGCCTGAAGCTTTCTTT
V gene: TRBV6-6; clone size: -; J gene: TRBJ2-7; D gene: -; CDR3 protein: CASSFGTRGEQYF; CDR3 DNA: TGTGCCAGCAGTTTCGGCACTAGGGGGGAGCAGTACTTC
V gene: TRBV15; clone size: -; J gene: TRBJ1-2; D gene: -; CDR3 protein: CATSRDEGTGRGYTF; CDR3 DNA: TGTGCCACCAGCAGAGATGAAGGCACAGGGCGCGGCTACACCTTC
V gene: TRBV6-4; clone size: -; J gene: TRBJ1-1; D gene: -; CDR3 protein: CASRQQPNTEAFF; CDR3 DNA: TGTGCCAGCAGGCAACAGCCGAACACTGAAGCTTTCTTT
V gene: TRBV6-1; clone size: few; J gene: TRBJ1-6; D gene: TRBD1; CDR3 protein: CASKTGSSYNSPLHF; CDR3 DNA: TGTGCCAGCAAGACAGGGAGCTCCTATAATTCACCCCTCCACTTT
V gene: TRBV30; clone size: few; J gene: TRBJ1-1; D gene: TRBD1; CDR3 protein: CAWGQGNTEAFF; CDR3 DNA: TGTGCCTGGGGACAGGGGAATACTGAAGCTTTCTTT
V gene: TRBV5-1; clone size: few; J gene: TRBJ1-6; D gene: TRBD1; CDR3 protein: CASSPQGADSPLHF; CDR3 DNA: TGCGCCAGCAGTCCACAGGGGGCGGACTCACCCCTCCACTTT
V gene: TRBV6-4; clone size: -; J gene: TRBJ2-3; D gene: -; CDR3 protein: CASSERSGLPQYF; CDR3 DNA: TGTGCCAGCAGTGAGAGGTCGGGACTCCCGCAGTATTTT
V gene: TRBV30; clone size: few; J gene: TRBJ2-1; D gene: TRBD2; CDR3 protein: CAYLFPGGRSEQFF; CDR3 DNA: TGTGCCTACCTTTTTCCCGGGGGGAGGAGTGAGCAGTTCTTC
V gene: TRBV28; clone size: once; J gene: TRBJ2-6; D gene: -; CDR3 protein: CASRGPGANVLTF; CDR3 DNA: TGTGCCAGCAGGGGCCCTGGGGCCAACGTCCTGACTTTC
V gene: TRBV5-8; clone size: -; J gene: TRBJ1-6; D gene: -; CDR3 protein: CASSLPQSYNSPLHF; CDR3 DNA: TGTGCCAGCAGCTTGCCACAGTCTTATAATTCCCCCCTCCACTTT
V gene: TRBV10-1; clone size: -; J gene: TRBJ1-2; D gene: TRBD1; CDR3 protein: CANRTGGKNYGYTF; CDR3 DNA: TGCGCCAACCGGACAGGGGGCAAGAACTATGGCTACACCTTC
V gene: TRBV6-6; clone size: -; J gene: TRBJ1-2; D gene: -; CDR3 protein: CASSFQGGYGYTF; CDR3 DNA: TGTGCCAGCAGTTTTCAGGGTGGCTATGGCTACACCTTC